The clone carrying this T cell receptor beta chain appeared a few times. With a J-beta primer mix and a sample-barcoded 5' primer, a second PCR ran about 7 to 11 cycles. One entry per CDR3 protein, called by TCRdb with MiXCR from the 5' RACE reads. The sample holds about 560,000 distinct CDR3 sequences; about a quarter are singletons and the top ten take roughly 3.5%. This specimen belongs to a study of blood T cells in healthy people across ages. Across the study: Through template switching, about one barcoded beta molecule was captured per two T cells, as measured in model experiments.

This CDR3 comprises 11 residues. CDR1 and CDR2 (germline): WSHSY, SAAADI. The sample also formed part of further work on T cells of mothers and their children.

This chain connects TRBV10-2 to TRBJ2-5; D remains unclear. The J call may be wrong; the DNA end is better matched by TRBJ2-7. The source of this sequence is a boy aged 2 to 9 in good health. Sequencing input: blood. The CDR3 region has the DNA TGCGCCAGCAGTCCCGGACACGAGCAGTACTTC. Translating it yields CASSPGHEQYF.